In its sample, the clone carrying this T cell receptor beta chain was seen many times. Template switching added a universal primer binding site, and final cDNA carried unique molecular identifiers. TCRdb reanalysed the 5' RACE reads using MiXCR and keeps one entry per CDR3 protein. The sample consists of 650,000 to 750,000 distinct CDR3 sequences, roughly 20% of them appearing once. Among all donors, each was a healthy Caucasian. The sample belongs to a study of identical twins. The sample was also reused in another study, on T cells expressing NK-cell markers.

Sequencing was carried out using PBMCs. The source is a woman younger than 35 in good health.

CDR3 residues: CASSPIGGPTYEQYF. CDR3 DNA sequence: TGTGCCAGCAGCCCGATAGGGGGGCCCACCTACGAGCAGTACTTC. The gene calls are TRBV6-1 and TRBJ2-7; D may be TRBD1 or TRBD2 (6 bases each). In germline, CDR1 is MNHNS, CDR2 SASEGT. This CDR3 region has 15 residues. V dropped 6 bases and J dropped 2 bases, with 17 bases sitting between them.